The 13 T cell receptor beta chains below come from one sample, sequenced in a study of blood T cell repertoires in COVID-19. TCRdb keeps only in-frame clones here, not all; method: immunoSEQ multiplex PCR. This sample has 130,000 or so clones, with around 85% found just once. Sequenced material: peripheral blood. The receptors originated from a woman older than 75 with acute or convalescent COVID-19.

V gene TRBV10-2 combines with J gene TRBJ2-1; 9 bases align to TRBD2. With 7 bases clipped from V and 9 bases from J, the junction kept 10 bases outside the gene matches. Germline CDR1 reads WSHSY; CDR2 reads SAAADI. The CDR3 has 14 amino acids. The CDR3 DNA reads as TGCGCCAGCACAGCGGGGGGCCGACTGGGTGAGCAGTTCTTC. Translated: CASTAGGRLGEQFF.

This clone was seen only once. This CDR3 is also generated by other DNA sequences in the sample. V usage is TRBV21-1 and J usage is TRBJ2-7; TRBD1 is taken as the D call from the table, unchecked against the DNA. TRBV21-1 is given as a pseudogene. There are 16 residues in the CDR3. The CDR3 region is CASSKVKQGSSYEQYF. The CDR3 coding sequence is TGTGCCAGCAGCAAAGTGAAGCAGGGGAGCTCCTACGAGCAGTACTTC.

This rearrangement joins TRBV5-4 to TRBJ1-2; 8 positions agree with TRBD1. The J segment lost 12 bases and the V segment lost 0 bases, leaving 10 bases of the junction unmatched. Germline loops: CDR1 SGHNT, CDR2 YYREEE (reference sequence). The CDR3 runs to 14 residues. The CDR3 reads CASSLVPPGGKDTF. The CDR3 DNA sequence: TGTGCCAGCAGCTTGGTTCCCCCAGGGGGCAAGGACACCTTC.

The chain couples TRBV11-2 to TRBJ2-7, with a possible D match to TRBD1 (5 bases). Germline V gene lookup returns CDR1 SGHAT and CDR2 FQNNGV. Trimming cost V 0 bases and J 2 bases, with 11 bases left between them. CDR3 size: 15 residues. DNA for the CDR3: TGTGCCAGCAGCTTAGACAGGGTTACAACCTACGAGCAGTACTTC. Its protein is CASSLDRVTTYEQYF.

Comments on this clone: The junction differs from germline at one of its ends, possibly a read error. The rearrangement joins TRBV6-2 or TRBV6-3 to TRBJ2-3, with 10 bases matching TRBD2. CDR3 length: 13 amino acids. Looked up from germline, CDR1 is MNHEY and CDR2 is SVGEGT. CDR3 nucleotide sequence: TGTGCCGGCAGCGGGGGGGGACCAGATACGCAGTATTTT. It specifies CAGSGGGPDTQYF.

The chain carries TRBV5-6 and TRBJ1-4, with unresolved D. Looked up from germline, CDR1 is SGHDT and CDR2 is YYEEEE. The CDR3 extends over 14 amino acids. The germline V and J ends were trimmed by 0 bases and 4 bases, with 7 bases remaining between them. The CDR3 nucleotides are TGTGCCAGCAGCTTGGGGCAGTATAATGAAAAACTGTTTTTT. The encoded protein is CASSLGQYNEKLFF. Looking up the rest from reference TRBV5-6 and TRBJ1-4 gives the full variable domain: DAGVTQSPTHLIKTRGQQVTLRCSPKSGHDTVSWYQQALGQGPQFIFQYYEEEERQRGNFPDRFSGHQFPNYSSELNVNALLLGDSALYLCASSLGQYNEKLFFGSGTQLSVL.

V usage is TRBV4-1 and J usage is TRBJ2-7; 9 bases match TRBD1. With 1 base clipped from V and 6 bases from J, the junction kept 13 bases outside the gene matches. Germline CDR1 is MGHRA and CDR2 is YSYEKL. The CDR3 is made up of 17 amino acids. The CDR3 region is CASSQGTLRDRDLEQYF. CDR3 DNA sequence: TGCGCCAGCAGCCAAGGAACCCTCCGGGACAGGGATCTCGAGCAGTACTTC.

This clone turned up a few times. The chain has TRBV24-1 and TRBJ2-7, with TRBD2 matching 7 bases. CDR3 size: 17 residues. Germline V CDR1 and CDR2: KGHDR, SFDVKD. The J segment lost 0 bases and the V segment lost 7 bases, leaving 14 bases of the junction unmatched. This CDR3 reads CATRRDYREERSYEQYF. CDR3 bases: TGTGCCACCAGGAGGGACTACCGGGAGGAACGCTCCTACGAGCAGTACTTC.

This chain uses TRBV7-2 with TRBJ1-5; D unresolved. Germline V lookup: CDR1 SGHTA, CDR2 FQGNSA. The CDR3 extends over 15 amino acids. Trimming shortened V by 1 base and J by 2 bases, and 9 bases separated the two germline ends. The CDR3 is CASSLGGGGNQPQHF. CDR3 nucleotides: TGTGCCAGCAGCTTAGGTGGAGGCGGCAATCAGCCCCAGCATTTT. The full variable domain, with the rest looked up from reference TRBV7-2 and TRBJ1-5, is GAGVSQSPSNKVTEKGKDVELRCDPISGHTALYWYRQSLGQGLEFLIYFQGNSAPDKSGLPSDRFSAERTGGSVSTLTIQRTQQEDSAVYLCASSLGGGGNQPQHFGDGTRLSIL.

The chain uses TRBV7-2 and TRBJ2-7, with TRBD1 matching 8 bases. The CDR3 has 15 residues. Germline CDR1 reads SGHTA; CDR2 reads FQGNSA. Trimming cost V 2 bases and J 3 bases; bases outside gene matches: 6. CDR3 amino acids: CASSLKGQAVYEQYF. The CDR3 DNA reads TGTGCCAGCAGCTTAAAGGGACAGGCCGTCTACGAGCAGTACTTC. The complete variable domain, with remaining parts taken from reference TRBV7-2 and TRBJ2-7, reads GAGVSQSPSNKVTEKGKDVELRCDPISGHTALYWYRQSLGQGLEFLIYFQGNSAPDKSGLPSDRFSAERTGGSVSTLTIQRTQQEDSAVYLCASSLKGQAVYEQYFGPGTRLTVT.

The J gene is TRBJ1-2, the V gene TRBV13; D is possibly TRBD1 (6 bases). The CDR3 length is 14 residues. Deletions cut 5 bases from V and 4 bases from J, with 14 bases between. Germline lookup yields CDR1 PRHDT and CDR2 FYEKMQ (reference sequence). CDR3 in amino acids: CASSLTDRSYGYTF. CDR3 in DNA: TGTGCCAGCAGCCTAACGGACAGAAGCTATGGCTACACCTTC.

V is TRBV14 and J is TRBJ2-4, with TRBD1 identical over 7 bases. The CDR3 is 17 residues long. Germline CDR1 SGHDN, CDR2 FVKESK. V gave up 4 bases and J gave up 0 bases; unmatched junction bases: 9. The CDR3 DNA reads as TGTGCCAGCAGCCTCCGACAGGGCTTAGTAGCCAAAAACATTCAGTACTTC. Encoded protein: CASSLRQGLVAKNIQYF.

The genes are TRBV30 and TRBJ1-1; a weak D match, TRBD1 (6 bases). Germline CDR1 GTSNPN, CDR2 SVGIG (reference sequence). This CDR3 has 14 residues. The V end lost 3 bases, the J end lost 4 bases, and 15 bases lay between the germline ends. The CDR3 reads CAWSVTGIGTEAFF. The CDR3 DNA follows: TGTGCCTGGAGCGTAACAGGGATCGGCACTGAAGCTTTCTTT.